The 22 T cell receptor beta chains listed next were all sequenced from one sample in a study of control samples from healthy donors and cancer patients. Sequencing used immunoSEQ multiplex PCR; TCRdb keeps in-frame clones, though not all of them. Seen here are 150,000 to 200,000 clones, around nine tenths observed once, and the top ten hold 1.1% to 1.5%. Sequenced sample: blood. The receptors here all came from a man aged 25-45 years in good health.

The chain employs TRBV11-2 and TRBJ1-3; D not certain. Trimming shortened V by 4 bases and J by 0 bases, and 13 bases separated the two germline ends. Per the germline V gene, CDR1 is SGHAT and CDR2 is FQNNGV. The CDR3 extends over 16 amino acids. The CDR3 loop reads CASSWLAYNSGNTIYF. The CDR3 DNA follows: TGTGCCAGCAGCTGGCTAGCCTATAACTCTGGAAACACCATATATTTT.

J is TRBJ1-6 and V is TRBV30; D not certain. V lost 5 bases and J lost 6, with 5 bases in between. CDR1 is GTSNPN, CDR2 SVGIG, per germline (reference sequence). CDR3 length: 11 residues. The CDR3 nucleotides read TGTGCCTGGCAGTCTAATTCACCCCTCCACTTT. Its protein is CAWQSNSPLHF.

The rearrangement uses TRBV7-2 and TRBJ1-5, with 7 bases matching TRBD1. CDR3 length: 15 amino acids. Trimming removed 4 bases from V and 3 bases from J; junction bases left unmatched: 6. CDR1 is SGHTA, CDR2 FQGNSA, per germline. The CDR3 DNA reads TGTGCCAGCAGCTCCAGGGGGGTGCTCAATCAGCCCCAGCATTTT. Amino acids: CASSSRGVLNQPQHF. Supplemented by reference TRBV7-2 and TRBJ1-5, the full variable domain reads GAGVSQSPSNKVTEKGKDVELRCDPISGHTALYWYRQSLGQGLEFLIYFQGNSAPDKSGLPSDRFSAERTGGSVSTLTIQRTQQEDSAVYLCASSSRGVLNQPQHFGDGTRLSIL.

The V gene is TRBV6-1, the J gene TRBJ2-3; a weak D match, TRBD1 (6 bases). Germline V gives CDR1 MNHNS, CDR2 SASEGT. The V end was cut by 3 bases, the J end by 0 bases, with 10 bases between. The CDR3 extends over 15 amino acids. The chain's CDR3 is CASSEVGHSTDTQYF. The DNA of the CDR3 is TGTGCCAGCAGTGAGGTGGGACACAGCACAGATACGCAGTATTTT.

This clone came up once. CDR3 residues: CASSRGLAVYNEQFF. The CDR3 nucleotides read TGCGCCAGCAGCAGGGGACTAGCGGTATACAATGAGCAGTTCTTC. V gene TRBV5-1 combines with J gene TRBJ2-1, with 11 bases matching TRBD2. With 4 bases clipped from V and 4 bases from J, the junction kept 4 bases outside the gene matches. The CDR3 consists of 15 residues. Germline V gene sequence: CDR1 SGHRS, CDR2 YFSETQ.

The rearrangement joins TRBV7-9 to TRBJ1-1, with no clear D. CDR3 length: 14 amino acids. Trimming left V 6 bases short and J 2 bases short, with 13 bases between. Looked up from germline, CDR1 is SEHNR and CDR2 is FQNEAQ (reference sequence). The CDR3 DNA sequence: TGTGCCAGCAGTGAGAGTTTGTTTAACACTGAAGCTTTCTTT. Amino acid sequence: CASSESLFNTEAFF.

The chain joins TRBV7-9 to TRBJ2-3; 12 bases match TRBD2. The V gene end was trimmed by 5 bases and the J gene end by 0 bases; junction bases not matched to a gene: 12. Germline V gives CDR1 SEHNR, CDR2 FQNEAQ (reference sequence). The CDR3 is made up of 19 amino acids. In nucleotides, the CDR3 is TGTGCCAGCAGCCCCTGGGGACTAGCGGGCGGTCGGAGCACAGATACGCAGTATTTT. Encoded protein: CASSPWGLAGGRSTDTQYF.

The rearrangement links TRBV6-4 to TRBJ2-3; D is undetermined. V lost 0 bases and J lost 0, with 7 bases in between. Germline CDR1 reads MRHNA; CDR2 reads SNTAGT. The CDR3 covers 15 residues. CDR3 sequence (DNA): TGTGCCAGCAGTGACTCGGTGGCGAGCACAGATACGCAGTATTTT. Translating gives CASSDSVASTDTQYF.

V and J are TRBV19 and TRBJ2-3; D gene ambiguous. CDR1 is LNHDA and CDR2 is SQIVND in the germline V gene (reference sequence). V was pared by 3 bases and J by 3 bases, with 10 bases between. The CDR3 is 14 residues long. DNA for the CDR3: TGTGCCAGTAGTATCGGTCCGAGGACAGATACGCAGTATTTT. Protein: CASSIGPRTDTQYF.

The CDR3 sequence: CASSPDGRGGGELFF. CDR3 sequence (DNA): TGTGCCAGCAGCCCTGACGGACGGGGCGGCGGGGAGCTGTTTTTT. J is TRBJ2-2 and V is TRBV7-9; D may match TRBD1 or TRBD2 (5 bases each). CDR1 and CDR2 from the germline V gene are SEHNR and FQNEAQ (reference sequence). The CDR3 sequence is 15 residues long. V dropped 5 bases and J dropped 7 bases, with 17 bases sitting between them. Looking up the rest from reference TRBV7-9 and TRBJ2-2 gives the full variable domain: DTGVSQNPRHKITKRGQNVTFRCDPISEHNRLYWYRQTLGQGPEFLTYFQNEAQLEKSRLLSDRFSAERPKGSFSTLEIQRTEQGDSAMYLCASSPDGRGGGELFFGEGSRLTVL.

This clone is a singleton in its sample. CDR3 residues: CASRTGTGRYGYTF. CDR3 DNA: TGTGCCAGCAGGACCGGGACAGGGCGATATGGCTACACCTTC. The rearrangement links TRBV2 to TRBJ1-2; 9 bases align to TRBD1. This CDR3 is 14 amino acids long. Germline assignment: CDR1 SNHLY and CDR2 FYNNEI. With 6 bases clipped from V and 5 bases from J, the junction kept 7 bases outside the gene matches.

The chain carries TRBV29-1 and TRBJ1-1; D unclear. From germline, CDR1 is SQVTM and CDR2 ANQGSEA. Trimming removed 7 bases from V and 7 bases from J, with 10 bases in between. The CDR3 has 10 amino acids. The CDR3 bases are TGCAGCGCTATTGAGAGTGAAGCTTTCTTT. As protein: CSAIESEAFF.

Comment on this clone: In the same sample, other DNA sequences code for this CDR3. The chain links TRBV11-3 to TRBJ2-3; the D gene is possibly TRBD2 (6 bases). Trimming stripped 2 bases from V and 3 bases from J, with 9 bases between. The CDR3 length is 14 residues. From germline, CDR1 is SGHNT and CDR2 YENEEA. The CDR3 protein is CASSLTSSTDTQYF. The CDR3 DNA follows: TGTGCCAGCAGCTTAACTAGCTCTACAGATACGCAGTATTTT. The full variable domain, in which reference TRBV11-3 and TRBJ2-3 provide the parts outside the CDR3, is EAGVVQSPRYKIIEKKQPVAFWCNPISGHNTLYWYLQNLGQGPELLIRYENEEAVDDSQLPKDRFSAERLKGVDSTLKIQPAELGDSAVYLCASSLTSSTDTQYFGPGTRLTVL.

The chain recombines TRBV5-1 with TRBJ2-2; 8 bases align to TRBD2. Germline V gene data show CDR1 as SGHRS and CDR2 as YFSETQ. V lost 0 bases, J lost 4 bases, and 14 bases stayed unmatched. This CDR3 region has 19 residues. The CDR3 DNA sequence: TGCGCCAGCAGCTTGGAGGCCCAGGGACTAGGATCGGGCACCGGGGAGCTGTTTTTT. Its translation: CASSLEAQGLGSGTGELFF.

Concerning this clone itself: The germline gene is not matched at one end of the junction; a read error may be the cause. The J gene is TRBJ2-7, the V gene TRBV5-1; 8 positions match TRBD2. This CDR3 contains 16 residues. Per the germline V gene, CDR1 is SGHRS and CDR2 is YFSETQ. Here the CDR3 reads CASCLGGGQGSYEQYF. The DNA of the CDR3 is TGCGCCAGCTGCTTGGGCGGGGGGCAGGGCTCCTACGAGCAGTACTTC.

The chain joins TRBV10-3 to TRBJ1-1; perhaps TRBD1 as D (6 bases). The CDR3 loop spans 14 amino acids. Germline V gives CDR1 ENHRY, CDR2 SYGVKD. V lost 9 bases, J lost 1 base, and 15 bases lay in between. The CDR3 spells CAIAPGATNTEAFF. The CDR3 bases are TGTGCCATTGCCCCAGGGGCGACGAACACTGAAGCTTTCTTT.

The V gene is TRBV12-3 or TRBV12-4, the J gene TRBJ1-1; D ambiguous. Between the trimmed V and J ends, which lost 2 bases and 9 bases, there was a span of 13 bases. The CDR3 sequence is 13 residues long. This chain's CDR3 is CASSLSAAAQAFF. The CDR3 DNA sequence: TGTGCCAGCAGTTTATCGGCGGCAGCGCAAGCTTTCTTT.

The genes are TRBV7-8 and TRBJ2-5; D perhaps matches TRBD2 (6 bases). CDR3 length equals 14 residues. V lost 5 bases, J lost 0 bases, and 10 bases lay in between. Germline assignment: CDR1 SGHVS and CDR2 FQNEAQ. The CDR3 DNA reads TGTGCCAGCAGCCCTGGGGGGTACCAAGAGACCCAGTACTTC. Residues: CASSPGGYQETQYF.

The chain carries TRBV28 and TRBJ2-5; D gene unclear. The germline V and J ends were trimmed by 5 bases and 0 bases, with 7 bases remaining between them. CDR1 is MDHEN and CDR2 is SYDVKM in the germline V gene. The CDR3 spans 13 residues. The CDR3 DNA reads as TGTGCCAGCAGTACCCAGGACCAAGAGACCCAGTACTTC. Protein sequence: CASSTQDQETQYF.

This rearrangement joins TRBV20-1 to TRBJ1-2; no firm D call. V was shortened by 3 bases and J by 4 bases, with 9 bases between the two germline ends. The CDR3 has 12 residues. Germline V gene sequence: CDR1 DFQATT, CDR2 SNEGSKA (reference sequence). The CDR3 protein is CSASSSSYGYTF. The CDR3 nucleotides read TGCAGTGCTAGTTCCAGTTCCTATGGCTACACCTTC.

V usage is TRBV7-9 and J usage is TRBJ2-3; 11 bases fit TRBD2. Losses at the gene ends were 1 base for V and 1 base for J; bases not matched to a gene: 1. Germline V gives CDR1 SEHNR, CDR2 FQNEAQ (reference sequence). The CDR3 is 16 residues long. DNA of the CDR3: TGTGCCAGCAGCTTAGTACTAGCGGGAGGCACAGATACGCAGTATTTT. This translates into CASSLVLAGGTDTQYF.

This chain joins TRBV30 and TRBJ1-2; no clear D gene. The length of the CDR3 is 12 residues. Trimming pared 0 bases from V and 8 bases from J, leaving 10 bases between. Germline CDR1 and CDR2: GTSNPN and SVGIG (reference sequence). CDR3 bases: TGTGCCTGGAGTGTAGTGGGCGAGGGCTACACCTTC. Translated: CAWSVVGEGYTF.